This T cell receptor (beta chain) was identified during a study of regulatory T cells in long-lasting Graves disease. Study-wide results and limits: Persistent disease exhibited a predilection for TRBV28, TRBJ1-2 and TRBJ2-5. The persistent group shared around 2,700 public clonotypes, more than the approximately 970 shared by new patients.

This clonotype was observed at least ten times. Its antigen is still unknown. The CDR3 is 16 amino acids. Trimming shortened V by 0 bases and J by 3 bases, and 11 bases separated the two germline ends. CDR1 and CDR2 from the germline V gene are SGHAT and FQNNGV. Time point here: newly diagnosed GD, antithyroid drugs for less than 3 months. PBMC-derived RNA was used for the TCR library. HTBI primers from iRepertoire and Arm-PCR of CDR3 regions yielded the TCR beta libraries. In TCRdb, the multiplex PCR reads were re-called with MiXCR into one record per CDR3 protein. The profile shows 450,000 to 600,000 distinct CDR3 sequences, about 16% of them singletons. The same data also contributed to another study, on T cells in Graves' hyperthyroidism and ophthalmopathy. That report notes: Diagnosis rested on symptoms, serum thyroxine and TRAb, thyroid ultrasound, and orbital computed tomography.

Material: peripheral blood mononuclear cells (PBMCs), obtained at new diagnosis, from a patient treated with antithyroid drugs. This receptor was identified in a man aged 35 to 55 with Graves disease. The V gene is TRBV11-2, the J gene TRBJ2-2; the D is unclear. The CDR3 DNA sequence: TGTGCCAGCAGCTTAGATCCTTTGTTGGACACCGGGGAGCTGTTTTTT. This translates into CASSLDPLLDTGELFF.